This TCR beta chain came from a study of blood T cell repertoires in COVID-19. About the study: There were acute and convalescent COVID-19 samples, and they came from the United States, Italy and Spain.

Per germline, CDR1 SEHNR and CDR2 FQNEAQ (reference sequence). V was shortened by 5 bases and J by 0 bases, with 11 bases between the two germline ends. CDR3 length: 15 residues. Repertoires were generated with immunoSEQ multiplex PCR, while TCRdb's copy carries only in-frame clones and drops some. This table holds about 67,000 clones, 60% to 80% found once. This receptor was obtained from a woman aged 55-75 years with acute or convalescent COVID-19. The sample comprised peripheral blood. The genes are TRBV7-9 and TRBJ1-3, with D unclear. CDR3 sequence: CASSPRGNSGNTIYF. The CDR3 DNA follows: TGTGCCAGCAGCCCGAGAGGGAACTCTGGAAACACCATATATTTT.